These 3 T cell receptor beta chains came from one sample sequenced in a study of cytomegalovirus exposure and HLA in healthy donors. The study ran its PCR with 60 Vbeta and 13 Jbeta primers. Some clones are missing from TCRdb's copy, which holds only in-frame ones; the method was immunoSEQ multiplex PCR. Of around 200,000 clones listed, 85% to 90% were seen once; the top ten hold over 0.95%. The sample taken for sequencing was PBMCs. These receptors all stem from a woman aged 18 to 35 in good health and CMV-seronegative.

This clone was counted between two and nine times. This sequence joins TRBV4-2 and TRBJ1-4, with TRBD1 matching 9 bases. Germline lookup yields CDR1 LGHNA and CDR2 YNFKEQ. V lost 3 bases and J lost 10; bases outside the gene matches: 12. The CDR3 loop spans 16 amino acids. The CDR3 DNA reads TGTGCCAGCAGCCAGGGTGCGGGACAGGGTAACGGAAAACTGTTTTTT. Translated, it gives CASSQGAGQGNGKLFF.

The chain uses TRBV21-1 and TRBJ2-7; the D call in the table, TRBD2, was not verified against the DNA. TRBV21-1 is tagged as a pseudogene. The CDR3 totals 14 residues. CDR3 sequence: CATDLRDIYYEQYF. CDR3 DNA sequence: TGTGCCACCGACCTCCGGGATATATACTACGAGCAGTACTTC.

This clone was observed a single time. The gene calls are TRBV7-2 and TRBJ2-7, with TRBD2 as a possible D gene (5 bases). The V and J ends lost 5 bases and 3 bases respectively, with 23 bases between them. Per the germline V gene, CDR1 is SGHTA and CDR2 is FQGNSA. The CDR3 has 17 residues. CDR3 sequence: CASSDDMAGHGNYEQYF. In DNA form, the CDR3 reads TGTGCCAGCAGCGATGATATGGCGGGTCACGGAAACTACGAGCAGTACTTC.